This T cell receptor (beta chain) emerged from a study of T cells in Graves' hyperthyroidism and ophthalmopathy (dated by TCRdb to about 2019). In the study overall: Peripheral blood samples were taken at initial diagnosis, before any treatment was given. A discovery cohort of approximately 100 patients, fewer than 50 with Graves' ophthalmopathy and 55 to 60 with stable Graves' hyperthyroidism, was used to find distinguishing TCR V-J signatures. Following sampling, methimazole starting at 30 mg daily was given to hyperthyroidism patients, and high-dose intravenous methylprednisolone was given to ophthalmopathy patients. The paper reports TCR Vbeta CDR3 sequencing of approximately 140 peripheral blood samples: 43 ophthalmopathy, fewer than 80 hyperthyroidism and around 17 progressor patients. Prospective prediction of ophthalmopathy was tested in an independent validation cohort consisting of roughly 19 hyperthyroidism patients and some 16 patients who later progressed to ophthalmopathy. The 100 or so discovery patients were divided at random into training and test sets in a 7:3 ratio. In addition, the study compared T-cell repertoires in thyroid tissue and in blood from six Graves' hyperthyroidism patients. Summary of the overall study and its limitations: In validation, the model predicted progression to ophthalmopathy with roughly 66% sensitivity and approximately 78% specificity, a median of 6.5 months before onset. Ophthalmopathy was separated from stable hyperthyroidism by a 13 V-J signature model, with 85% to 90% sensitivity and roughly 81% specificity obtained in cross-validation and 80%/75% obtained in testing. Most expanded thyroid clonotypes (frequency above 0.001) were also detected in blood, a finding suggesting that blood repertoires may reflect thyroid immune responses. Sample size was not statistically predetermined, and blinding of investigators to group allocation was not performed.

Regarding this clonotype: The antigen this receptor binds is unknown. No much larger clonotype is one base removed from it; base qualities were not supplied.

TCR beta CDR3 regions were amplified from RNA transcripts. The first round of RT-PCR for the TCR CDR3 was performed with the HTBI primer set and the Qiagen OneStep RT-PCR kit. The libraries were constructed in a second round of multiplex PCR and then size-selected and purified. The libraries were sequenced on an Illumina HiSeq2000 using paired-end 100 bp reads. The authors' pipeline ran thus. SOAPnuke was used to process the raw data, with reads discarded if the reads contained adapters or uncalled bases, had a mean Phred below 15, or lacked an exact constant-primer or identifier match. COPE v1.2.5 was used to merge high-quality paired reads, and clonotypes were defined as unique nucleotide sequences. Clonotypes were aligned to IMGT TRBV, TRBD and TRBJ reference segments using MiTCR v1.1. The analysis included only V-J combinations with a frequency above 0.0001, which together covered more than 99% of the repertoires. A TCS score was defined as the ratio of F50 (clonal expansion) to E x V (chaos), with BLOSUM62-based TCRdist applied between CDR3 peptides within each V-J. Welch's t-statistics and random forest reduced around 510 V-J features to fewer than 15, which were used in a naive Bayes classifier (R e1071). TCRdb applied fastp at Q25 and MiXCR to the public reads, then kept only in-frame beta chains. Each entry is one CDR3 protein sequence, shown with its most common DNA and genes. The V and J calls shown here were made by TCRdb, not taken from the authors' results. Counted in this sample were 730,000 or so distinct CDR3 sequences; roughly a sixth of them appeared once. Clones ranked in the top ten supply 16% of the sample.

Hyperthyroidism patients were aged 18 to 65 years and newly diagnosed, with disease duration of less than 2 months. Patients with uncontrolled infections, other autoimmune diseases, pregnancy or lactation were excluded. Diagnoses relied on clinical symptoms, serum thyroxine and TRAb, thyroid ultrasound and orbital computed tomography. Blood from progressor patients was drawn when they were first diagnosed with hyperthyroidism, before any ophthalmopathy symptoms appeared. Ficoll-Paque density gradient centrifugation was used to isolate PBMCs from around 10 ml of fresh peripheral blood. Patients classed as progressors first received a Graves' hyperthyroidism diagnosis and then went on to develop ophthalmopathy during follow-up. Total RNA was extracted using Trizol reagent, and RNA quality was assessed on an Agilent 2100 Bioanalyzer. From the cysteine through the phenylalanine, the CDR3 covers 16 amino acids. Of all the DNA, just the CDR3 is kept, 48 bases in frame from base 1. CDR1 and CDR2 were assigned from the germline V gene as SGHTA and FQGNSA. Compared with germline, V lacks 5 bases and J lacks 8 bases; bases without a gene match: 12.

The TCR originated in a woman in her forties or fifties with Graves' hyperthyroidism that later progressed to Graves' ophthalmopathy. The chain couples TRBV7-2 to TRBJ2-1, with 10 central nucleotides matching TRBD1. Sequenced material: blood. The CDR3 reads as follows: CASSRLGQGSWDEQFF. At the DNA level, the sequence is TGTGCCAGCAGCCGACTGGGACAGGGGTCATGGGATGAGCAGTTCTTC.